This T cell receptor (beta chain) was sequenced in a study of Graves' ophthalmopathy and Graves' hyperthyroidism. Participants with hyperthyroidism, aged 18 to 65, were newly diagnosed with under 2 months' duration. This clonotype appeared many times. The CDR3 runs to 11 residues. CDR1 is MNHEY, CDR2 SVGEGT, per germline. Trimming took 6 bases from V and 7 from J, leaving 9 bases between them. Amplified material comprised TCR beta CDR3 regions derived from RNA transcripts. HTBI-primed first-round RT-PCR preceded second-round multiplex PCR. TCRdb recomputed calls from the multiplex PCR reads with MiXCR, one row per CDR3 protein. The data hold about 380,000 distinct CDR3 sequences, with 15% observed a single time.

Sequencing was performed on peripheral blood. The chain links TRBV6-2 or TRBV6-3 to TRBJ1-2; D is unresolved. This TCR was recovered from a woman between 18 and 29 years old with stable Graves' hyperthyroidism. The CDR3 bases are TGTGCCAGCAGCCACGCTGCTGGCTACACCTTC. Protein product: CASSHAAGYTF.